Sequencing of this T cell receptor beta chain was carried out in a study of blood T cell repertoires in COVID-19. On the study more broadly: The United States, Italy and Spain supplied acute and convalescent COVID-19 samples. PBMCs, B-cell-depleted T cells, or T cells provided the cDNA or gDNA that made up the material.

Enrollees, roughly 18 to 89 years old, lived in 24 US areas. TCRdb's table, derived via immunoSEQ multiplex PCR, lists solely in-frame clones and lacks some. Of about 190,000 clones in the sample, 76% were seen once. Regarding this clone: This CDR3 is also generated by other DNA sequences in the sample.

Sample: PBMCs or T cells enriched from blood (not recorded which). The sequence came from a woman aged 45-65 years with acute COVID-19.

CDR3 DNA: TGTGCCAGCAGCTTATACGGTTACGAGCAGTACGTC. Translation gives CASSLYGYEQYV. The rearrangement uses TRBV5-6 and TRBJ2-7; unclear D gene. From germline, CDR1 is SGHDT and CDR2 YYEEEE. V was trimmed by 2 bases and J by 4 bases, leaving 7 bases between them. The CDR3 is made up of 12 amino acids.